What follows are 9 T cell receptor beta chains derived from one specimen sequenced in a study of radiation and T cells in renal cell carcinoma. As for time point: blood 4 weeks post-SBRT, at nephrectomy. Indicated treatment: 15 Gy SBRT to primary tumor, nephrectomy 4 weeks later. The data were produced by immunoSEQ multiplex PCR, yet TCRdb's version contains in-frame clones alone and is incomplete. The profile shows 60,000 or so clones, roughly 80% of them singletons. The specimen comprised blood, sampled from a patient whose treatment included radiotherapy and nephrectomy. These receptors were collected from a man aged 55 to 69 with renal cell carcinoma.

This sequence joins TRBV6-5 and TRBJ2-4; D possibly corresponds to TRBD2 (5 bases). CDR3 length: 14 amino acids. Germline values: CDR1 MNHEY, CDR2 SVGAGI. V was shortened by 4 bases and J by 1 base, with 8 bases between the two germline ends. The CDR3 DNA reads as TGTGCCAGCAGTTCCCGGAGGGCCAAAAACATTCAGTACTTC. The encoded protein is CASSSRRAKNIQYF.

The chain has TRBV6-6 and TRBJ2-6; 7 nucleotides agree with TRBD2. The germline V gene encodes CDR1 MNHNY and CDR2 SVGAGI (reference sequence). With 6 bases clipped from V and 3 bases from J, the junction kept 5 bases outside the gene matches. This CDR3 has 15 amino acids. This CDR3 reads CASRGAGIGANVLTF. For the CDR3, the DNA is TGTGCCAGCAGGGGAGCGGGGATTGGGGCCAACGTCCTGACTTTC.

The chain recombines TRBV11-2 with TRBJ2-1, with TRBD2 identical over 7 bases. CDR3 size: 16 residues. V gave up 8 bases and J gave up 6 bases; unmatched junction bases: 16. CDR1 and CDR2 from the germline V gene are SGHAT and FQNNGV. Here the CDR3 DNA reads TGTGCCAGCCGCCCCGCCGGAGGCGGGGGTGGCAATGAGCAGTTCTTC. Residues: CASRPAGGGGGNEQFF.

The chain carries TRBV20-1 and TRBJ2-5; D uncertain. The CDR3 is 11 amino acids. The germline CDR1 and CDR2 sequences are DFQATT and SNEGSKA (reference sequence). The germline V and J ends were trimmed by 7 bases and 3 bases, with 9 bases remaining between them. CDR3 coding DNA: TGCAGTGGTCAGGAAAAAGAGACCCAGTACTTC. This translates into CSGQEKETQYF.

The chain is built from TRBV19 and TRBJ2-6, with D maybe TRBD2 (6 bases). CDR3 length equals 15 residues. V was clipped by 6 bases and J by 4 bases, with 13 bases between them. The germline V gene has CDR1 LNHDA and CDR2 SQIVND (reference sequence). This CDR3 reads CASSTTGSGANVLTF. DNA of the CDR3: TGTGCCAGTAGCACCACCGGGAGCGGGGCCAACGTCCTGACTTTC.

Comment on this clone: The same CDR3 arises from other DNA sequences in this sample as well. The chain uses TRBV6-5 and TRBJ2-1; the D is unclear. There are 16 residues in the CDR3. Trimming took off 0 bases at V and 0 bases at J, with 9 bases between the two ends. Germline V gives CDR1 MNHEY, CDR2 SVGAGI. CDR3 DNA: TGTGCCAGCAGTTACTCCCCAGCGAGCTCCTACAATGAGCAGTTCTTC. It codes for CASSYSPASSYNEQFF.

V is TRBV5-4 and J is TRBJ1-3; no reliable D call. The CDR3 contains 15 residues. V lost 1 base and J lost 0, with 8 bases in between. Germline-derived CDR1 and CDR2 are SGHNT and YYREEE (reference sequence). CDR3 nucleotide sequence: TGTGCCAGCAGCTTGTCGGGCCCCTCTGGAAACACCATATATTTT. Its protein is CASSLSGPSGNTIYF.

Of note for this clone: The junction does not match germline at one end; this may be a read error. This sequence joins TRBV2 and TRBJ1-2, with a tentative D call TRBD1 (6 bases). Germline V lookup: CDR1 SNHLY, CDR2 FYNNEI. The CDR3 consists of 13 residues. The CDR3 DNA reads as TGTGCCAGCAGTGAAGCCGGTTTAATCGGGACATACTTC. Protein sequence: CASSEAGLIGTYF.

The chain combines TRBV30 with TRBJ2-5; D gene unclear. Germline assignment: CDR1 GTSNPN and CDR2 SVGIG (reference sequence). CDR3 length: 12 amino acids. Trimming removed 3 bases from V and 7 bases from J, with 12 bases in between. The CDR3: CAWRASVVTQYF. The CDR3 DNA reads TGTGCCTGGAGAGCATCCGTTGTGACCCAGTACTTC.